Following are 3 T cell receptor beta chains from one sample sequenced in a study of blood T cell repertoires in COVID-19. Data came from immunoSEQ multiplex PCR; TCRdb stores just in-frame clones and leaves some out. The profile shows 170,000 or so clones, less than 90% of them singletons. Sequenced: PBMCs or T cells enriched from blood (not recorded which). The receptors come from a woman between 45 and 65 years old who had recovered from COVID-19.

The chain has TRBV6-1 and TRBJ2-1; 10 bases line up with TRBD2. Germline values: CDR1 MNHNS, CDR2 SASEGT. Trimming at V came to 1 base and at J to 10 bases, leaving 7 bases not matched to a gene. This CDR3 comprises 15 residues. CDR3 coding DNA: TGTGCCAGCAGTGAAGATGCTAGCGGGAGCGGGGAGCAGTTCTTC. Protein sequence: CASSEDASGSGEQFF.

The chain links TRBV24-1 to TRBJ1-6; D is unresolved. Trimming shortened V by 3 bases and J by 0 bases, and 14 bases separated the two germline ends. CDR1 and CDR2 from the germline V gene are KGHDR and SFDVKD. The CDR3 is 18 amino acids. CDR3 amino acids: CATSDQSGGCSYNSPLHF. In DNA, the CDR3 is TGTGCCACCAGTGATCAGTCCGGCGGGTGCTCCTATAATTCACCCCTCCACTTT.

The rearrangement uses TRBV12-3 or TRBV12-4 and TRBJ1-6; no firm D call. Trimming took off 3 bases at V and 7 bases at J, with 4 bases between the two ends. This CDR3 is 12 amino acids long. In DNA form, the CDR3 reads TGTGCCAGCAGTTTCGTCAATTCACCCCTCCACTTT. It translates to CASSFVNSPLHF.